This TCR beta chain was sequenced in a study of regulatory T cells in long-lasting Graves disease. Looking at the study overall: New Graves' disease cases had less than 3 months of antithyroid drugs. Study findings and constraints: It was in persistent disease that TRBV28, TRBJ1-2 and TRBJ2-5 were favored.

Researchers made TCR beta libraries by using iRepertoire HTBI primers and running Arm-PCR on CDR3 regions. TCRdb itself ran the multiplex PCR reads through MiXCR, one entry per CDR3 protein. The data hold 400,000 to 650,000 distinct CDR3 sequences, with about 16% observed a single time. Trimming cost V 3 bases and J 3 bases, with 12 bases left between them. The CDR3 totals 14 residues. CDR1 and CDR2 (germline): DFQATT, SNEGSKA (reference sequence). In its sample, this clonotype was seen many times. The antigen is unknown. Documented time point: newly diagnosed GD, antithyroid drugs for less than 3 months. The authors made the TCR library using RNA they extracted from PBMCs. These data were likewise used in another study, on T cells in Graves' hyperthyroidism and ophthalmopathy. From that study: An initial round of RT-PCR targeting the TCR CDR3 relied on the HTBI primer set.

The sample consisted of peripheral blood mononuclear cells (PBMCs), taken at new diagnosis, from a patient treated with antithyroid drugs. The V call is TRBV20-1, the J call TRBJ2-1, with D perhaps TRBD1 or TRBD2 (5 bases each). This clonotype originated in a middle-aged woman with Graves disease. The CDR3 DNA reads TGCAGTGCTAGCCTTCGGGGCCTCTACAATGAGCAGTTCTTC. Its protein is CSASLRGLYNEQFF.